This TCR beta chain was recorded in a study of T cells in Graves' hyperthyroidism and ophthalmopathy. Regarding the study as a whole: Within blood appeared most thyroid clonotypes that had expanded above 0.001.

Deletions cut 5 bases from V and 9 bases from J, with 17 bases between. The V gene's germline CDR1 is MNHNS and CDR2 SASEGT. The CDR3 consists of 14 residues. TCR beta CDR3 region amplification was performed from RNA transcripts. With the HTBI primer set, the TCR CDR3 went through a first round of RT-PCR. TCRdb processed the multiplex PCR reads anew with MiXCR; each CDR3 protein has one entry. The data contain some 530,000 distinct CDR3 sequences, about 20% of them seen just once; the ten biggest clones take up 49%. This clonotype was seen only a few times. Its antigen remains unknown. This clonotype originated in a woman in her sixties or seventies with Graves' ophthalmopathy. Sequenced material: blood. The V and J genes are TRBV6-1 and TRBJ2-1; no definite D call. Here the CDR3 reads CASSRELGLSEQFF. The CDR3 nucleotides read TGTGCCAGCAGTAGGGAACTCGGTCTTTCTGAGCAGTTCTTC.